Sequencing of this T cell receptor beta chain was carried out in a study (dated by TCRdb to between 2014 and 2017). Describing the broader study: Whether tumor-infiltrating Tregs in breast cancer are recruited from blood Tregs or converted in situ from other CD4+ T cell subsets was tested. Points the paper makes about the study in general: Tumor memory CD4+ T cell TCR gene usage was found to cluster with blood and lymph node memory CD4+ cells and with lymph node naive CD4+ cells. The greatest overlap of tumor-infiltrating Treg TCR alpha and beta sequences was observed with tumor naive CD4+ T cells, followed by blood naive CD4+ T cells. Rather than covering whole repertoires, validation in the larger cohort was restricted to a single TCR beta V-J rearrangement.

Full-length TCR variable regions were amplified by 5' RACE PCR with constant-region reverse primers, followed by semi-nested PCR with Nested Universal Primer A. The ReliaPrep RNA Cell Miniprep System was used to extract total RNA, which was then reverse transcribed into 5'RACE-ready cDNA with the SMARTer RACE 5'/3' Kit. An Illumina MiSeq was used to sequence the full-length TCR alpha and beta libraries, which had been barcoded with multiplex adaptors. Per the source publication's procedure: For each of nine subset-tissue groups, sequencing data from the five patients were pooled, and the groups were then compared using unsupervised clustering of TCR gene usage. The Morisita-Horn index was used to calculate repertoire similarity, with shared sequences weighted according to their contribution to each repertoire. Through fastp at Q25 and MiXCR, TCRdb rebuilt clones from the public reads, retaining in-frame beta chains. CDR3 protein duplicates are merged, each entry listing the most common genes and DNA. V and J calls and clone size were set by TCRdb, not the authors. This sample lists about 50,000 distinct CDR3 sequences; more than 25% were detected once. The ten largest clones add up to around 1.9% of the sample.

This clonotype is classified as medium-sized (0.01 to 0.1%). Its cognate antigen has yet to be identified. The input lacks base qualities; no much larger clone sits a single base away. The Miltenyi Naive CD4+ T Cell Isolation kit was used to purify naive CD4+ T cells, and Tregs were depleted with CD25 microbeads. Tregs, naive and memory CD4+ T cells from tumor, blood and ipsilateral draining lymph nodes of about 5 breast cancer patients underwent full-length TCR alpha and beta sequencing. Mononuclear cells from lymph nodes or roughly 50 ml of peripheral blood were isolated by Ficoll density gradient centrifugation. Sorted cell populations were confirmed by FACS to exceed 90% purity. Taken from cysteine to phenylalanine, the CDR3 has 13 residues. CDR3 DNA is the only sequence kept; it has 39 bases, read in frame from the first base. V was cut back by 8 bases and J by 4 bases, leaving a gap of 14 bases between them. As encoded in the germline V gene, CDR1 is MNHNS while CDR2 is SASEGT.

This TCR came from a female donor with breast cancer. The receptor chain draws on TRBV6-1 and TRBJ2-5; D gene: possibly TRBD2, on 6 matching bases. The sample consisted of naive CD4+ T cells sorted from blood. Taken with the paper, the label for cell subset or site translates to: naive CD4+ T cells, CD4+CD45RA+CD25-. The CDR3 protein sequence reads: CASARDSPETQYF. The sequenced DNA is TGTGCCAGCGCTCGGGACTCCCCAGAGACCCAGTACTTC.